The sequence of this T cell receptor beta chain was determined in a study of tumor and adjacent non-tumor tissue in lung cancer. RNA was extracted from bulk tissue without any cell sorting. This non-tumor lung sample came from over 3 cm beyond the tumor edge. CDR1 and CDR2 from the germline V gene are SGHVS and FQNEAQ. Trimming pared 3 bases from V and 6 bases from J, leaving 15 bases between. The CDR3 contains 15 residues. A modified ARM-PCR protocol with three rounds of nested PCR amplified TCRbeta. TCRdb reanalysed the multiplex PCR reads using MiXCR and keeps one entry per CDR3 protein. The data contain about 86,000 distinct CDR3 sequences, under 80% of them singletons.

The chain has TRBV7-8 and TRBJ2-1, with a tentative D call TRBD2 (6 bases). The TCR sequence derives from a woman in her fifties or sixties with non-small cell lung cancer. Source material: distant non-tumor lung tissue. Here the CDR3 reads CASSFRAGGLNEQFF. CDR3 in DNA: TGTGCCAGCAGCTTCCGAGCAGGAGGGCTCAATGAGCAGTTCTTC.